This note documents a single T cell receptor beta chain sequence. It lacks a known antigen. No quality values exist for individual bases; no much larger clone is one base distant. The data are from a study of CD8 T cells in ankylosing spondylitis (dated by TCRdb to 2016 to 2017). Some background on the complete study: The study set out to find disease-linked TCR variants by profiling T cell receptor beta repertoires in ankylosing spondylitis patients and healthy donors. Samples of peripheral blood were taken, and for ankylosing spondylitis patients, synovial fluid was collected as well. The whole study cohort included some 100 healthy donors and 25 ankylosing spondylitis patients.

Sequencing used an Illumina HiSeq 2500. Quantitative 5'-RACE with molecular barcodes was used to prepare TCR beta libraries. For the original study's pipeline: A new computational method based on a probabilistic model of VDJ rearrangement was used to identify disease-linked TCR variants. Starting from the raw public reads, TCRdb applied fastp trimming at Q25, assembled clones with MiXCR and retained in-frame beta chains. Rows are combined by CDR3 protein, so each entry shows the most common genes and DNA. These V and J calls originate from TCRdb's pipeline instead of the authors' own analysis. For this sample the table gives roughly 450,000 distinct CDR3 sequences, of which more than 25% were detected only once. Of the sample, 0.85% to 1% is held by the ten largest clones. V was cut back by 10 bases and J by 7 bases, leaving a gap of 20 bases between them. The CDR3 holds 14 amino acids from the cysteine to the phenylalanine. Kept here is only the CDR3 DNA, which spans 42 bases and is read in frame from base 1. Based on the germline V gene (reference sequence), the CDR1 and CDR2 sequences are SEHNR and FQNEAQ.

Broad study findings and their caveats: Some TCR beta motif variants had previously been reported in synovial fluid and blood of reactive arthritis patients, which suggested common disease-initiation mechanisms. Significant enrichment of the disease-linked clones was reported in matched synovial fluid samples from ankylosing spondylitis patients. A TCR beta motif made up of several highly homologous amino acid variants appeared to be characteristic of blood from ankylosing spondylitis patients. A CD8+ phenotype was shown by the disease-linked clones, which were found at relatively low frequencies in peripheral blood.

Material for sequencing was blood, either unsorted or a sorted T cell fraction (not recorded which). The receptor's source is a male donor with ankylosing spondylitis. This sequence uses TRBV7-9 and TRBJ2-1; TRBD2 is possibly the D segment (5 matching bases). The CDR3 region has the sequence CAILDVVSANEQFF. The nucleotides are TGTGCCATCCTCGATGTTGTTAGCGCAAATGAGCAGTTCTTC.